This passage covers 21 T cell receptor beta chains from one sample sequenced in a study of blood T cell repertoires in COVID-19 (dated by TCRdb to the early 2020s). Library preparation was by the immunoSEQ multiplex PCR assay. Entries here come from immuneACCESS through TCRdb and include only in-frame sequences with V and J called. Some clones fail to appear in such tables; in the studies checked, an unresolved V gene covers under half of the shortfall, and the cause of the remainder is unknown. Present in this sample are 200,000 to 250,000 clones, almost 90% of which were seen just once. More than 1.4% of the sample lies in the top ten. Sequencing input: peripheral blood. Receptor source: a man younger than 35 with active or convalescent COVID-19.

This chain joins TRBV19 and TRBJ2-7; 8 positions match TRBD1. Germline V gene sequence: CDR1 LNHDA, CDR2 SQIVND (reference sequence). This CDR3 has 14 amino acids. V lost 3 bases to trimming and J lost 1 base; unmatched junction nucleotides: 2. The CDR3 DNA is TGTGCCAGTAGTATCGACAGGGGATCCTACGAGCAGTACTTC. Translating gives CASSIDRGSYEQYF.

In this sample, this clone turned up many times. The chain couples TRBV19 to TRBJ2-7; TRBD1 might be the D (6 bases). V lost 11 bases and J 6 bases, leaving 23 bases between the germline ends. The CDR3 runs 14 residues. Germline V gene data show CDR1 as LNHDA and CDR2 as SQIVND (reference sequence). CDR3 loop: CASRILAGAGEQYF. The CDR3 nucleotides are TGTGCCTCGCGCATTCTTGCAGGGGCAGGCGAGCAGTACTTC.

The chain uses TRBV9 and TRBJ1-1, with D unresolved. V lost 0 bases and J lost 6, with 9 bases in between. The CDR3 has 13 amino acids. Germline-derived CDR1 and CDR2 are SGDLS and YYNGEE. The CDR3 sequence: CASSVASNAEAFF. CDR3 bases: TGTGCCAGCAGCGTAGCCAGTAACGCTGAAGCTTTCTTT.

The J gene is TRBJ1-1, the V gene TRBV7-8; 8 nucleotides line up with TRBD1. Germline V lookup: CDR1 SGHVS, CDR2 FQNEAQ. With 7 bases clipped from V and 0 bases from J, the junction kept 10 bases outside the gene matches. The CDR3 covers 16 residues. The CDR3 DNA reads TGTGCCAGCAAACGCCAGGGGGCGGCTGTGAACACTGAAGCTTTCTTT. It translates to CASKRQGAAVNTEAFF. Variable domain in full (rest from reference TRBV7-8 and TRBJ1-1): GAGVSQSPRYKVAKRGQDVALRCDPISGHVSLFWYQQALGQGPEFLTYFQNEAQLDKSGLPSDRFFAERPEGSVSTLKIQRTQQEDSAVYLCASKRQGAAVNTEAFFGQGTRLTVV.

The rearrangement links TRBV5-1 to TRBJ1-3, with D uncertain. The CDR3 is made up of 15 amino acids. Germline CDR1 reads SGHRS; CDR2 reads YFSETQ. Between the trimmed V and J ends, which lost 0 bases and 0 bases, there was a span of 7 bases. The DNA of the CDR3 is TGCGCCAGCAGCTTGGACAGAGTCTCTGGAAACACCATATATTTT. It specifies CASSLDRVSGNTIYF.

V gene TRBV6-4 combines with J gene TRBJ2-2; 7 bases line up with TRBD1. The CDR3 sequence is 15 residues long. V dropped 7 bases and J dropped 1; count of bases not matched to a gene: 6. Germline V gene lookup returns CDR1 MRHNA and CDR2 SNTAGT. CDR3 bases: TGTGCCAGCAAGCAGGGGGTTGGGAACACCGGGGAGCTGTTTTTT. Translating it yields CASKQGVGNTGELFF.

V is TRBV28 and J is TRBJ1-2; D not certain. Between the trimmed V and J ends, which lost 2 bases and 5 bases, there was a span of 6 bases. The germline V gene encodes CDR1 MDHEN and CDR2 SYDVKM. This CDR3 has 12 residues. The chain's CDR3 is CASSLPQYGYTF. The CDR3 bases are TGTGCCAGCAGTTTACCCCAATATGGCTACACCTTC.

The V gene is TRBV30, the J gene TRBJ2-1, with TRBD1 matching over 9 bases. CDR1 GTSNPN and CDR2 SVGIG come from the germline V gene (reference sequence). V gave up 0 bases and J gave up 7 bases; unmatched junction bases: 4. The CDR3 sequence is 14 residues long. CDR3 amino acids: CAWSVGQGWNEQFF. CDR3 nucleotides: TGTGCCTGGAGTGTAGGACAGGGGTGGAATGAGCAGTTCTTC.

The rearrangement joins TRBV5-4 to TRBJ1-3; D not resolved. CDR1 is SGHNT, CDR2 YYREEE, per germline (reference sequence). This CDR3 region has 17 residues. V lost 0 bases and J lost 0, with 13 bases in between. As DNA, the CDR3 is TGTGCCAGCAGCTTGGCGGGAGGCATCCGCTCTGGAAACACCATATATTTT. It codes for CASSLAGGIRSGNTIYF.

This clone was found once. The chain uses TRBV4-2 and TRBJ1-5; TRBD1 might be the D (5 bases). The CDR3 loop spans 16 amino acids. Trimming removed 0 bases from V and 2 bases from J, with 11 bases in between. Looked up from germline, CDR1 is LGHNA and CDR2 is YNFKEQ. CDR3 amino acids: CASSQDRQGGNQPQHF. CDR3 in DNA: TGTGCCAGCAGCCAAGATCGCCAGGGTGGCAATCAGCCCCAGCATTTT.

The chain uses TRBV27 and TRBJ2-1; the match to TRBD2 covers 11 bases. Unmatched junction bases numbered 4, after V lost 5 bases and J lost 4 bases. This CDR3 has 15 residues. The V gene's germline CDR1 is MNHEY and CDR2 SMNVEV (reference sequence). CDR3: CASSALAGGYNEQFF. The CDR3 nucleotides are TGTGCCAGCAGTGCGCTAGCGGGAGGTTACAATGAGCAGTTCTTC.

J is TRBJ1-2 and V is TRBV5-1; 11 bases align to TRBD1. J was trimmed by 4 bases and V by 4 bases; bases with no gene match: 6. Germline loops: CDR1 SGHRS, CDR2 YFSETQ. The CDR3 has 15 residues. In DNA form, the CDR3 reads TGCGCCAGCAGCCTTGGGACAGGGGGTTCCTATGGCTACACCTTC. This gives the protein CASSLGTGGSYGYTF.

The CDR3 coding sequence is TGTGCCAGCAGCTGGGCCCCTTTGGGGGCCCATGGCGCCAATGAGCAGTTCTTC. Translated, it gives CASSWAPLGAHGANEQFF. This chain links TRBV5-5 with TRBJ2-1; perhaps TRBD1 as D (6 bases). V lost 3 bases to trimming and J lost 6 bases, with 25 bases between them. This CDR3 has 18 residues. Germline CDR1 SGHKS, CDR2 YYEKEE (reference sequence). Variable domain in full (rest from reference TRBV5-5 and TRBJ2-1): DAGVTQSPTHLIKTRGQQVTLRCSPISGHKSVSWYQQVLGQGPQFIFQYYEKEERGRGNFPDRFSARQFPNYSSELNVNALLLGDSALYLCASSWAPLGAHGANEQFFGPGTRLTVL.

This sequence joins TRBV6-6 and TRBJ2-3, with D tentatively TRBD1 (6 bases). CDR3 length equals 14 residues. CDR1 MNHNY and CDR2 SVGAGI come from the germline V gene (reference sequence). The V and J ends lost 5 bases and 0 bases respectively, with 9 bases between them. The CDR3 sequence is CASSRTASTDTQYF. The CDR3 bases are TGTGCCAGCAGTCGGACAGCTAGCACAGATACGCAGTATTTT.

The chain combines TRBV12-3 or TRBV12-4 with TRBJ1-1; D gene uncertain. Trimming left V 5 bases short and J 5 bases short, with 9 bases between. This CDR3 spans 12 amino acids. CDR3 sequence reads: CASSPPGTEAFF. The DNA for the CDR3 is TGTGCCAGCAGTCCGCCCGGGACTGAAGCTTTCTTT.

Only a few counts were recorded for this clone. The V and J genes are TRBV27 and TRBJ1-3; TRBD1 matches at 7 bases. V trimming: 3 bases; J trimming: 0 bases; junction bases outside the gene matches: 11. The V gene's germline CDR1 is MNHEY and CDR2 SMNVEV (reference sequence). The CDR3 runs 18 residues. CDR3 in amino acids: CASSFRGGTASSGNTIYF. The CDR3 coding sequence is TGTGCCAGCAGTTTCCGAGGAGGGACAGCGAGCTCTGGAAACACCATATATTTT.

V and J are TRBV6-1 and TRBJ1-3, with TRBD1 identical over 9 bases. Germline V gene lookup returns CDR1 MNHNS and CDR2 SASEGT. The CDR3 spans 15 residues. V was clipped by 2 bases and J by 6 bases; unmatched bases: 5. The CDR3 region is CASSEFGQGLNTIYF. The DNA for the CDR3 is TGTGCCAGCAGTGAATTCGGACAGGGGTTAAACACCATATATTTT.

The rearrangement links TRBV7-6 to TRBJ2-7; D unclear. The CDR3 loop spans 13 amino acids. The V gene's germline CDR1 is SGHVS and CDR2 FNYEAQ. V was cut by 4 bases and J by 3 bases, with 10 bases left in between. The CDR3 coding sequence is TGTGCCAGCAGCTCACCCCCCGGCTACGAGCAGTACTTC. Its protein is CASSSPPGYEQYF.

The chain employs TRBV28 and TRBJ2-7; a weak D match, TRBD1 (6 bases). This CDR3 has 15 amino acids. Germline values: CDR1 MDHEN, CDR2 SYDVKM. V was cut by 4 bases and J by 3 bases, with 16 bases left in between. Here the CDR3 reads CASSSYDRNLYEQYF. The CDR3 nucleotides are TGTGCCAGCAGTTCCTACGACAGGAACCTCTACGAGCAGTACTTC.

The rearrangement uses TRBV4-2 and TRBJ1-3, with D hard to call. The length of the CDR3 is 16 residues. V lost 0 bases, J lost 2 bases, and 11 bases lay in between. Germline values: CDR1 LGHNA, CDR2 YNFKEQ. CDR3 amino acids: CASSQDFQATGNTIYF. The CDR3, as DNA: TGTGCCAGCAGCCAAGACTTTCAGGCTACTGGAAACACCATATATTTT.

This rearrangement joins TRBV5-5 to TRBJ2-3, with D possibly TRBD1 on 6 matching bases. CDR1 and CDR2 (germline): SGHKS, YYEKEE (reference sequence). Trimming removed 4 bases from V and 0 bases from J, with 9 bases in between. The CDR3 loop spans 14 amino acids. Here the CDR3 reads CASSPTGSTDTQYF. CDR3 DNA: TGTGCCAGCAGCCCGACAGGAAGCACAGATACGCAGTATTTT.